Sequencing of this T cell receptor (beta chain) was carried out in a study of response to subunit inactivated influenza vaccine. Study results and limitations: The authors put forward the suggestion that each seasonal influenza vaccination may bring in only a limited number of new T cells.

The CDR3 is 16 residues long. In germline, CDR1 is KGHDR, CDR2 SFDVKD. V gave up 3 bases and J gave up 0 bases; unmatched junction bases: 3. As to this clonotype: Its antigen is unknown.

TCRdb re-called the RT-PCR reads with MiXCR, one entry per CDR3 protein. Among 650,000 to 800,000 distinct CDR3 sequences listed, less than 20% were seen once. The chain recombines TRBV24-1 with TRBJ2-2, with TRBD1 identical over 7 bases. Sequenced here: PBMCs from blood, sampled about 5 days after vaccination. The receptor comes from a man between 45 and 60 years old who received an inactivated influenza vaccine. The CDR3 region has the DNA TGTGCCACCAGTGATCGGACAGGAGCGAACACCGGGGAGCTGTTTTTT. It encodes CATSDRTGANTGELFF.